These T cell receptor beta chains were read from a single sample in a study of cytomegalovirus exposure and HLA in healthy donors. The method was immunoSEQ multiplex PCR; TCRdb's version includes in-frame clones alone and lacks a portion of them. The sample holds 90,000 to 150,000 clones, approximately 90% seen once. The sample consisted of PBMCs. These receptors were taken from a man between 18 and 29 years old in good health and CMV-seronegative. Each CDR3 is given with its conserved first and last residue. The D gene is left open where the match is weak. Only part of the rows carry a size: once, few, many, or a class if the clone is expanded.

j_gene,abundance,d_gene,v_gene,CDR3aa,CDR3nt
TRBJ2-3,-,TRBD2,TRBV5-1,CASSGAGGERDTQYF,TGCGCCAGCAGCGGAGCGGGAGGAGAACGAGATACGCAGTATTTT
TRBJ2-2,-,TRBD1,TRBV30,CAWRGQGDTGELFF,TGTGCCTGGAGGGGACAGGGGGACACCGGGGAGCTGTTTTTT
TRBJ1-2,-,-,TRBV6-5,CASSSFYAPNYSYTF,TGTGCCAGCAGTTCCTTCTACGCCCCTAACTATAGCTACACCTTC
TRBJ2-5,-,TRBD1,TRBV5-1,CASSRAGTGLETQYF,TGCGCCAGCAGCCGCGCCGGGACAGGGCTTGAGACCCAGTACTTC
TRBJ1-1,-,TRBD1,TRBV5-4,CASSPRQGETEAFF,TGTGCCAGCAGCCCACGACAGGGGGAAACTGAAGCTTTCTTT
TRBJ1-1,-,-,TRBV7-9,CASSLRLGGGTEAFF,TGTGCCAGCAGCTTAAGGTTGGGAGGGGGCACTGAAGCTTTCTTT
TRBJ2-7,-,TRBD2,TRBV27,CASSLAGGIGEQYF,TGTGCCAGCAGCCTAGCGGGAGGGATCGGCGAGCAGTACTTC
TRBJ2-2,-,TRBD2,TRBV14,CASSRRLAGGPNTGELFF,TGTGCCAGCAGCCGCAGACTAGCGGGGGGGCCGAACACCGGGGAGCTGTTTTTT
TRBJ1-1,-,-,TRBV18,CASSPPQGNTEAFF,TGTGCCAGCTCACCACCTCAGGGGAACACTGAAGCTTTCTTT
TRBJ1-5,-,TRBD1,TRBV27,CASSPGTEGNQPQHF,TGTGCCAGCAGTCCAGGGACAGAGGGCAATCAGCCCCAGCATTTT
TRBJ1-6,-,-,TRBV27,CASSSRTELSWYSPLHF,TGTGCCAGCAGTTCCCGGACAGAGTTGAGTTGGTATTCACCCCTCCACTTT
TRBJ1-5,-,TRBD1,TRBV11-3,CASSQSPRQGAAGQPQHF,TGTGCCAGCAGCCAGTCGCCCCGACAGGGGGCCGCAGGTCAGCCCCAGCATTTT
TRBJ1-2,-,-,TRBV20-1,CSAQRQAHTF,TGCAGTGCCCAAAGACAGGCCCACACCTTC
TRBJ2-1,-,-,TRBV29-1,CSAITYEQFF,TGCAGCGCCATCACATATGAGCAGTTCTTC
TRBJ1-2,once,TRBD1,TRBV12-5,CASGKSGTGVRAAPYGYTF,TGTGCTAGTGGGAAATCCGGGACAGGGGTACGAGCCGCCCCCTATGGCTACACCTTC
TRBJ1-2,once,-,TRBV6-5,CASSYSGTFLNYGYTF,TGTGCCAGCAGTTACTCCGGGACTTTCTTAAATTATGGCTACACCTTC
TRBJ1-2,-,-,TRBV19,CARPPGGQGGYTF,TGTGCCAGACCCCCGGGGGGCCAAGGTGGCTACACCTTC
TRBJ1-2,-,-,TRBV11-3,CASSSPDRLDGYTF,TGTGCCAGCAGCTCCCCAGACAGGTTGGATGGCTACACCTTC
TRBJ1-1,-,TRBD1,TRBV2,CASLIQGALDAEAFF,TGTGCCAGCCTAATTCAGGGGGCGTTGGACGCTGAAGCTTTCTTT
TRBJ2-5,-,TRBD1,TRBV18,CASSLRQGQGTQYF,TGTGCCAGCTCACTTCGACAGGGCCAAGGGACCCAGTACTTC
TRBJ2-7,-,-,TRBV5-4,CASSLGILPYEQYF,TGTGCCAGCAGCCTCGGGATCCTCCCCTACGAGCAGTACTTC
TRBJ1-2,-,TRBD1,TRBV6-4,CASSDSGTGSGGYTF,TGTGCCAGCAGTGACTCAGGGACAGGGTCTGGTGGCTACACCTTC
TRBJ2-7,-,TRBD2,TRBV11-2,CASRVLAGRTYEQYF,TGTGCCAGCAGAGTATTAGCGGGAAGAACCTACGAGCAGTACTTC
TRBJ2-7,medium-sized,-,TRBV6-1,CASSDDSPYEQYF,TGTGCCAGCAGTGACGACAGCCCCTACGAGCAGTACTTC
TRBJ2-3,-,-,TRBV18,CASSPSGRSTDTQYF,TGTGCCAGCTCACCGTCGGGTCGGAGCACAGATACGCAGTATTTT
TRBJ1-4,-,-,TRBV9,CASSLDGSNEKLFF,TGTGCCAGCAGCCTAGACGGTTCTAATGAAAAACTGTTTTTT
TRBJ1-6,-,TRBD1,TRBV19,CASSTRQGQGLRVNSPLHF,TGTGCCAGTAGTACCCGCCAAGGACAGGGGCTACGTGTGAATTCACCCCTCCACTTT
TRBJ1-2,-,-,TRBV5-1,CASSLDSMAYGYTF,TGCGCCAGCAGCTTGGACAGCATGGCCTATGGCTACACCTTC
TRBJ1-1,few,-,TRBV19,CASSLRGGTEAFF,TGTGCCAGTAGTTTACGGGGTGGTACTGAAGCTTTCTTT
TRBJ1-2,-,-,TRBV28,CASSPPGSNYGYTF,TGTGCCAGCAGCCCCCCGGGGTCTAACTATGGCTACACCTTC
TRBJ2-7,-,TRBD1,TRBV6-5,CATHPRGRINVEQYF,TGTGCCACTCATCCGAGGGGGCGCATTAACGTCGAGCAGTACTTC
TRBJ2-1,once,-,TRBV27,CASSLWRGEQFF,TGTGCCAGCAGTTTATGGAGGGGAGAGCAGTTCTTC
TRBJ2-7,once,-,TRBV30,CAWFGRDSPYEQYF,TGTGCCTGGTTCGGGCGGGACAGCCCATACGAGCAGTACTTC
TRBJ1-1,-,-,TRBV30,CAWNSRWGDVTEAFF,TGTGCCTGGAACTCCCGATGGGGGGATGTCACTGAAGCTTTCTTT
TRBJ2-7,-,-,TRBV19,CASSPGAGYEQYF,TGTGCCAGTAGTCCAGGTGCGGGTTACGAGCAGTACTTC
TRBJ1-3,-,-,TRBV30,CAWTKTGNTIYF,TGTGCCTGGACCAAAACAGGAAACACCATATATTTT
TRBJ2-7,-,TRBD1,TRBV6-5,CASIRSGGFHEQYF,TGTGCCAGCATCCGGTCAGGGGGCTTCCACGAGCAGTACTTC
TRBJ2-3,-,-,TRBV7-4,CASSRWRVNSTDTQYF,TGTGCCAGCAGCAGGTGGCGGGTCAATAGCACAGATACGCAGTATTTT
TRBJ2-1,-,TRBD2,TRBV5-4,CASSQGLAGGQGEQFF,TGTGCCAGCAGCCAGGGACTAGCGGGAGGGCAGGGTGAGCAGTTCTTC
TRBJ2-1,-,-,TRBV28,CASSLKPLEYPPNEQFF,TGTGCCAGCAGTTTAAAGCCACTAGAATACCCCCCCAATGAGCAGTTCTTC
TRBJ1-3,few,-,TRBV19,CASSQGSGNTIYF,TGTGCCAGTAGTCAGGGGTCTGGAAACACCATATATTTT
TRBJ2-7,-,TRBD1,TRBV7-8,CASNSGQGASYEQYF,TGTGCCAGCAACTCCGGGCAGGGGGCCTCCTACGAGCAGTACTTC
TRBJ2-3,-,TRBD1,TRBV7-9,CASSLGGQGSADTQYF,TGTGCCAGCAGCTTAGGGGGACAGGGGTCTGCAGATACGCAGTATTTT
TRBJ2-7,-,-,TRBV10-2,CASRARGYEQYF,TGCGCCAGCAGGGCCAGGGGCTACGAGCAGTACTTC
TRBJ2-7,few,TRBD1,TRBV10-1,CASSEPGQGFYEQYF,TGCGCCAGCAGTGAGCCGGGACAGGGGTTCTACGAGCAGTACTTC
TRBJ2-3,-,-,TRBV6-1,CASSEMGGTDTQYF,TGTGCCAGCAGTGAAATGGGAGGTACAGATACGCAGTATTTT
TRBJ1-5,-,-,TRBV28,CASSLSPRHSNQPQHF,TGTGCCAGCAGTTTATCTCCCAGACATAGCAATCAGCCCCAGCATTTT
TRBJ2-4,-,-,TRBV19,CASSGTETRTKNIQYF,TGTGCCAGTAGTGGGACTGAGACTCGGACCAAAAACATTCAGTACTTC
TRBJ2-7,-,TRBD1,TRBV7-6,CASSLGTGFVHEQYF,TGTGCCAGCAGCTTAGGGACAGGGTTTGTCCACGAGCAGTACTTC
TRBJ2-5,-,-,TRBV9,CASSVGTSRETQYF,TGTGCCAGCAGCGTGGGGACTTCTCGGGAGACCCAGTACTTC